This T cell receptor (beta chain) was recovered during a study of blood T cells in healthy people across ages. Trimming shortened V by 1 base and J by 6 bases, and 12 bases separated the two germline ends. Germline CDR1 LGHNA, CDR2 YNFKEQ. This CDR3 comprises 15 residues. Through a sample-barcoded 5' primer and a J-beta primer mix, a second PCR was run for roughly 6 to 12 cycles. Each CDR3 protein gets one entry after TCRdb re-called the 5' RACE reads with MiXCR. The sample consists of about 500,000 distinct CDR3 sequences, approximately 25% of them appearing once. Comments on this clonotype: This may arise from a read error, as a much more abundant clone is one base away.

This sample was also put to use in a study of T cells of mothers and their children.

What was sequenced was blood. The sequence derives from a boy younger than 18 in good health. The V call is TRBV4-2, the J call TRBJ2-2; maybe TRBD2 (6 bases). CDR3 nucleotides: TGTGCCAGCAGCCAAGTGGAGGGAGAGCCCGGGGAGCTGTTTTTT. Protein: CASSQVEGEPGELFF.